This T cell receptor (beta chain) derives from a study of blood T cell repertoires in COVID-19. This table comes from immunoSEQ multiplex PCR, and its TCRdb copy is limited to in-frame clones, with some not included. The sample comprises about 140,000 clones, around 73% of which are singletons, and roughly 9% rests with the top ten. What was sequenced was peripheral blood. This sequence was found in a woman aged 45-60 years with active or convalescent COVID-19.

The CDR3 loop is CASNAQGGTTEAFF. CDR3 coding DNA: TGTGCCAGTAACGCACAGGGTGGGACCACTGAAGCTTTCTTT. V gene TRBV19 combines with J gene TRBJ1-1, with D maybe TRBD1 (6 bases). CDR3 length equals 14 residues. The V gene's germline CDR1 is LNHDA and CDR2 SQIVND (reference sequence). V was pared by 7 bases and J by 4 bases, with 16 bases between.